A single sample gave rise to the 8 T cell receptor beta chains below, sequenced in a study of blood T cell repertoires in COVID-19. Method: immunoSEQ multiplex PCR; TCRdb's copy keeps in-frame clones and lacks some. The sample includes around 270,000 clones, around 88% of them seen just once. Sequenced input: peripheral blood. The receptor set was obtained from a man in his forties with acute or convalescent COVID-19.

CDR3 bases: TGTGCCAGCAGCCCGGGACTTGTCTACGAGCAGTACTTC. It codes for CASSPGLVYEQYF. The rearrangement joins TRBV3-1 (or the pseudogene TRBV3-2) to TRBJ2-7; possible D gene TRBD2, 6 bases. The V and J ends lost 4 bases and 3 bases respectively, with 10 bases between them. The CDR3 contains 13 residues. From germline, CDR1 is LGHDT and CDR2 YNNKEL (reference sequence).

The J gene is TRBJ2-7, the V gene TRBV11-1, with 8 bases aligning to TRBD1. CDR1 is SGHAT and CDR2 is FQDESV in the germline V gene (reference sequence). Germline trimming cut 4 bases from V and 10 bases from J; bases unmatched to any gene: 9. The CDR3 totals 13 residues. The CDR3 sequence is CASSSGQASPQYF. CDR3 in DNA: TGTGCCAGCAGCTCGGGACAGGCAAGCCCCCAGTACTTC.

The count of this clone is one. The J gene is TRBJ2-3, the V gene TRBV5-4; 9 nucleotides line up with TRBD2. The CDR3 runs 16 residues. V shed 6 bases and J 2 bases; nucleotides not matched to a gene: 10. The germline V gene encodes CDR1 SGHNT and CDR2 YYREEE (reference sequence). The CDR3 sequence is CASTQRLAASTDTQYF. CDR3 sequence (DNA): TGTGCCAGCACCCAAAGACTAGCGGCGTCCACAGATACGCAGTATTTT.

The J gene is TRBJ2-3, the V gene TRBV30; the D is unclear. V was cut by 2 bases and J by 2 bases, with 8 bases left in between. CDR3 length: 13 amino acids. Germline V lookup: CDR1 GTSNPN, CDR2 SVGIG (reference sequence). The CDR3 sequence: CAWSPRLTDTQYF. The CDR3 DNA is TGTGCCTGGAGTCCCCGACTCACAGATACGCAGTATTTT.

The V call is TRBV7-2, the J call TRBJ2-3; 8 bases match TRBD2. CDR3 length: 15 residues. V was clipped by 1 base and J by 6 bases; unmatched bases: 6. Germline-derived CDR1 and CDR2 are SGHTA and FQGNSA. The CDR3 sequence is CASSLGSPGGDTQYF. The CDR3 DNA reads as TGTGCCAGCAGCTTAGGGTCCCCGGGGGGGGATACGCAGTATTTT.

This clone has just a few counts. The rearrangement uses TRBV19 and TRBJ1-1; no firm D call. Per germline, CDR1 LNHDA and CDR2 SQIVND (reference sequence). The CDR3 extends over 14 amino acids. V was shortened by 3 bases and J by 0 bases, with 8 bases between the two germline ends. The CDR3 reads CASSIGEMNTEAFF. In nucleotides, the CDR3 is TGTGCCAGTAGTATTGGGGAGATGAACACTGAAGCTTTCTTT.

This clone was recorded only once. This chain uses TRBV2 with TRBJ2-1, with TRBD2 as a possible D gene (6 bases). V shed 4 bases and J shed 0 bases, with 10 bases lying between them. Looked up from germline, CDR1 is SNHLY and CDR2 is FYNNEI. The CDR3 loop spans 15 amino acids. CDR3 protein: CASSASDSSYNEQFF. The CDR3 DNA sequence: TGTGCCAGCAGTGCTAGCGATAGCTCCTACAATGAGCAGTTCTTC.

The rearrangement joins TRBV5-4 to TRBJ1-2, with D perhaps TRBD1 (6 bases). V was cut by 3 bases and J by 6 bases, with 21 bases left in between. The CDR3 runs to 16 residues. CDR1 is SGHNT, CDR2 YYREEE, per germline (reference sequence). CDR3 sequence: CASSSIGGGAGHGYTF. The CDR3 DNA sequence: TGTGCCAGCAGCTCTATAGGGGGGGGCGCGGGTCATGGCTACACCTTC.